This T cell receptor beta chain was recorded in a study of blood T cell repertoires in COVID-19. Libraries were prepared by immunoSEQ multiplex PCR; TCRdb keeps only in-frame clonotypes and omits some of them. The sample includes 85,000 to 110,000 clones, approximately 90% of them seen just once. This CDR3 region has 16 residues. The germline V and J ends were trimmed by 0 bases and 1 base, with 13 bases remaining between them. Germline V gene sequence: CDR1 MGHRA, CDR2 YSYEKL. This chain connects TRBV4-1 to TRBJ2-7, with D possibly being TRBD2 (5 bases). The sequenced sample consisted of peripheral blood. This TCR came from a woman older than 75 in a cohort sampled during active COVID-19. CDR3 in DNA: TGCGCCAGCAGCCAAGATCGAGCCGGGGAGTCCTACGAGCAGTACTTC. It translates to CASSQDRAGESYEQYF.